These T cell receptor beta chains were read from a single sample in a study of T-cell memory formation after mild COVID-19. Each CDR3 protein is one row after TCRdb ran MiXCR on the 5' RACE reads. The sample yields a few hundred thousand distinct CDR3 sequences, roughly 20% seen once. Sequencing was carried out using PBMCs or a T cell subset sorted from them (not recorded which). All receptors come from an adult woman who had mild COVID-19 (a few samples of this study predate the infection). Cell type and time point are not known. Both conserved end residues are part of each CDR3. The order of the fields is J gene, CDR3 length, clone size, V gene, D gene, CDR3 DNA, CDR3 protein. The D gene is left open where the match is weak. Only part of the rows carry a size: once, few, many, or a class if the clone is expanded.

j_gene: TRBJ2-7; len: 11; abundance: few; v_gene: TRBV10-3; d_gene: .; CDR3nt: TGTGCCATCAGTCCTAAGACCGAGCAGTACTTC; CDR3aa: CAISPKTEQYF
j_gene: TRBJ1-5; len: 16; abundance: few; v_gene: TRBV11-2; d_gene: TRBD1; CDR3nt: TGTGCCAGCAGCCTTTTCGGACAGGGCCCTAATCAGCCCCAGCATTTT; CDR3aa: CASSLFGQGPNQPQHF
j_gene: TRBJ2-7; len: 15; abundance: few; v_gene: TRBV11-1; d_gene: .; CDR3nt: TGTGCCAGCAGCTCTCCGGGGTTGGGCCTGGACGAGCAGTACTTC; CDR3aa: CASSSPGLGLDEQYF
j_gene: TRBJ2-5; len: 14; abundance: few; v_gene: TRBV12-3/TRBV12-4; d_gene: TRBD2; CDR3nt: TGTGCCAGCAGACCCGGACTAGGTTGGGAGACCCAGTACTTC; CDR3aa: CASRPGLGWETQYF
j_gene: TRBJ2-3; len: 15; abundance: few; v_gene: TRBV5-4; d_gene: .; CDR3nt: TGTGCCAGCAGCCTTCTCGCGGGGGCAGGGGATACGCAGTATTTT; CDR3aa: CASSLLAGAGDTQYF
j_gene: TRBJ2-3; len: 16; abundance: few; v_gene: TRBV20-1; d_gene: TRBD2; CDR3nt: TGCAGTGCATTGCCGCTAGCGGGGGCTAAGACAGATACGCAGTATTTT; CDR3aa: CSALPLAGAKTDTQYF
j_gene: TRBJ1-5; len: 11; abundance: .; v_gene: TRBV7-9; d_gene: .; CDR3nt: TGTGCCTCCGGAAAGGATCAGCCCCAGCATTTT; CDR3aa: CASGKDQPQHF
j_gene: TRBJ1-5; len: 16; abundance: .; v_gene: TRBV7-8; d_gene: .; CDR3nt: TGTGCCAGCAGCAAACGGGACGTTAATAGCAATCAGCCCCAGCATTTT; CDR3aa: CASSKRDVNSNQPQHF
j_gene: TRBJ2-1; len: 11; abundance: few; v_gene: TRBV28; d_gene: .; CDR3nt: TGTGCCAGCAGTTCTCTGCGGGAGCAGTTCTTC; CDR3aa: CASSSLREQFF
j_gene: TRBJ2-3; len: 14; abundance: .; v_gene: TRBV7-2; d_gene: .; CDR3nt: TGTGCCAGCAGCTTTGTCACAGCTACAGATACGCAGTATTTT; CDR3aa: CASSFVTATDTQYF
j_gene: TRBJ2-2; len: 14; abundance: few; v_gene: TRBV29-1; d_gene: .; CDR3nt: TGCAGCGGGTCGGGCAGAGCGCGGGGCGGGGAGCTGTTTTTT; CDR3aa: CSGSGRARGGELFF
j_gene: TRBJ2-1; len: 12; abundance: many; v_gene: TRBV12-3/TRBV12-4; d_gene: .; CDR3nt: TGTGCCAGCAGTCTCAGGGTCGATGAGCAGTTCTTC; CDR3aa: CASSLRVDEQFF
j_gene: TRBJ2-2; len: 14; abundance: few; v_gene: TRBV12-3/TRBV12-4; d_gene: .; CDR3nt: TGTGCCAGCAGCGGGGGCCAAAGGGCCGGGGAGCTGTTTTTT; CDR3aa: CASSGGQRAGELFF
j_gene: TRBJ2-3; len: 15; abundance: .; v_gene: TRBV7-9; d_gene: .; CDR3nt: TGTGCCAGCAGTCCCGGGATTACGGACACAGATACGCAGTATTTT; CDR3aa: CASSPGITDTDTQYF
j_gene: TRBJ2-2; len: 15; abundance: few; v_gene: TRBV7-2; d_gene: TRBD2; CDR3nt: TGTGCCAGCAGCTTCTTAAGCGGGGACACCGGGGAGCTGTTTTTT; CDR3aa: CASSFLSGDTGELFF
j_gene: TRBJ1-1; len: 14; abundance: .; v_gene: TRBV12-3/TRBV12-4; d_gene: .; CDR3nt: TGTGCCAGCAGTTTTGACGGGGTACAGTTGAGGGCTTTCTTT; CDR3aa: CASSFDGVQLRAFF
j_gene: TRBJ1-3; len: 15; abundance: .; v_gene: TRBV7-9; d_gene: TRBD1; CDR3nt: TGTGCCAGCAGCGTGGCCGGGACAGCTGGAAACACCATATATTTT; CDR3aa: CASSVAGTAGNTIYF
j_gene: TRBJ2-7; len: 10; abundance: .; v_gene: TRBV2; d_gene: .; CDR3nt: TGTGCCAGCAGGGCATACGAGCAGTACTTC; CDR3aa: CASRAYEQYF
j_gene: TRBJ2-2; len: 16; abundance: .; v_gene: TRBV11-3; d_gene: TRBD2; CDR3nt: TGTGCCAGCAGCCTCCAGGCGGGAGTGAGCACCGGGGAGCTGTTTTTT; CDR3aa: CASSLQAGVSTGELFF
j_gene: TRBJ2-7; len: 17; abundance: .; v_gene: TRBV6-1; d_gene: TRBD1; CDR3nt: TGTGCCAGCAGGTGGGACAGGGGGCTCATGAGCTCCTACGAGCAGTACTTC; CDR3aa: CASRWDRGLMSSYEQYF
j_gene: TRBJ1-6; len: 17; abundance: .; v_gene: TRBV7-9; d_gene: .; CDR3nt: TGTGCCAGCAGCCCCCCGAATTTAGCGGACTATAATTCACCCCTCCACTTT; CDR3aa: CASSPPNLADYNSPLHF
j_gene: TRBJ2-5; len: 14; abundance: .; v_gene: TRBV24-1; d_gene: .; CDR3nt: TGTGCCACCAGTGGAGGGGTGATCCAAGAGACCCAGTACTTC; CDR3aa: CATSGGVIQETQYF
j_gene: TRBJ2-1; len: 15; abundance: few; v_gene: TRBV12-3/TRBV12-4; d_gene: TRBD2; CDR3nt: TGTGCCAGCAGTTTAGCGCTACTAGCGGGGAGTGAGCAGTTCTTC; CDR3aa: CASSLALLAGSEQFF
j_gene: TRBJ2-7; len: 14; abundance: many; v_gene: TRBV5-5; d_gene: .; CDR3nt: TGTGCCAGCCTGGACCGTGGGAGCTCCTACGAGCAGTACTTC; CDR3aa: CASLDRGSSYEQYF
j_gene: TRBJ2-1; len: 13; abundance: .; v_gene: TRBV2; d_gene: .; CDR3nt: TGTGCCAGCAGACAGGGATTGGTTGATGAGCAGTTCTTC; CDR3aa: CASRQGLVDEQFF
j_gene: TRBJ2-3; len: 17; abundance: .; v_gene: TRBV7-8; d_gene: .; CDR3nt: TGTGCCAGCAGCTTGCCTTGGGGGGCCCAAAGCACAGATACGCAGTATTTT; CDR3aa: CASSLPWGAQSTDTQYF
j_gene: TRBJ1-5; len: 15; abundance: few; v_gene: TRBV20-1; d_gene: .; CDR3nt: TGCAGTGGGGTTCTCAAGGCAGGGGCTGATCAGCCCCAGCATTTT; CDR3aa: CSGVLKAGADQPQHF
j_gene: TRBJ2-7; len: 15; abundance: .; v_gene: TRBV20-1; d_gene: .; CDR3nt: TGCAGTGCTAGAGATCCCGGCTTTCCTTCCTACGAGCAGTACTTC; CDR3aa: CSARDPGFPSYEQYF
j_gene: TRBJ2-7; len: 16; abundance: few; v_gene: TRBV12-3/TRBV12-4; d_gene: TRBD2; CDR3nt: TGTGCCAGCAGTCGATCGGGACTAGCGCAACCCTACGAGCAGTACTTC; CDR3aa: CASSRSGLAQPYEQYF
j_gene: TRBJ1-1; len: 13; abundance: .; v_gene: TRBV5-1; d_gene: TRBD1; CDR3nt: TGCGCCAGCAGCTTGGGGGACAGGGGAAAGGCTTTCTTT; CDR3aa: CASSLGDRGKAFF
j_gene: TRBJ2-5; len: 16; abundance: few; v_gene: TRBV7-9; d_gene: TRBD1; CDR3nt: TGTGCCAGCAGCTCGAGTTTACGGACAGGCCAAGAGACCCAGTACTTC; CDR3aa: CASSSSLRTGQETQYF
j_gene: TRBJ1-2; len: 14; abundance: .; v_gene: TRBV10-3; d_gene: .; CDR3nt: TGTGCCATCAGTGAGTCGGGGCAGCACTATGGCTACACCTTC; CDR3aa: CAISESGQHYGYTF